The 27 T cell receptor beta chains below all came from one sample that was sequenced in a study of beta chain features in type 1 diabetes. Sequenced material consisted of expressed TCRB transcripts (all of the isolated RNA was reverse transcribed). Clones were sequenced by immunoSEQ multiplex PCR, and TCRdb holds only the in-frame ones, with some missing. Among hundreds of thousands of clones listed, about 14% were seen once. Specimen: naive CD4+ T cells from blood. The receptor source for this set is a man aged 18 to 29 in good health.

This clone was observed a handful of times. The chain is built from TRBV10-3 and TRBJ2-3, with D perhaps being TRBD1 or TRBD2 (5 bases each). Trimming removed 0 bases from V and 1 base from J, with 11 bases in between. This CDR3 has 16 amino acids. The germline V gene encodes CDR1 ENHRY and CDR2 SYGVKD. Here the CDR3 DNA reads TGTGCCATCAGTGAGTCGAAGACAGCGGGCACAGATACGCAGTATTTT. The encoded protein is CAISESKTAGTDTQYF.

V is TRBV7-8 and J is TRBJ2-1; 7 bases are a match to TRBD1. The V segment lost 1 base and the J segment 6 bases; nucleotides outside the gene matches: 6. CDR3 length: 15 residues. Germline V gives CDR1 SGHVS, CDR2 FQNEAQ. The CDR3 DNA is TGTGCCAGCAGCTTAGTTGTGCGGACAGGCAATGAGCAGTTCTTC. Translated, it gives CASSLVVRTGNEQFF.

The rearrangement uses TRBV7-2 and TRBJ2-3, with TRBD2 matching 8 bases. The CDR3 loop spans 17 amino acids. CDR1 is SGHTA and CDR2 is FQGNSA in the germline V gene. Trimming removed 3 bases from V and 2 bases from J; junction bases left unmatched: 10. CDR3 region: CASSLGLAGSLTDTQYF. CDR3 nucleotide sequence: TGTGCCAGCAGCTTGGGGCTAGCGGGCTCTCTCACAGATACGCAGTATTTT. Based on the CDR3 plus reference TRBV7-2 and TRBJ2-3, the full variable domain is GAGVSQSPSNKVTEKGKDVELRCDPISGHTALYWYRQSLGQGLEFLIYFQGNSAPDKSGLPSDRFSAERTGGSVSTLTIQRTQQEDSAVYLCASSLGLAGSLTDTQYFGPGTRLTVL.

A few counts support this clone. The J gene is TRBJ2-2, the V gene TRBV4-3; D possibly uses TRBD1 or TRBD2 (6 bases each). The CDR3 extends over 17 amino acids. Germline V CDR1 and CDR2: LGHNA, YSLEER. The V gene lost 0 bases and the J gene lost 5 bases, with 16 bases spanning the gap. CDR3 sequence reads: CASSQEGGRVQTGELFF. CDR3 bases: TGCGCCAGCAGCCAAGAGGGGGGCCGGGTACAGACCGGGGAGCTGTTTTTT.

This clone was seen more than once but under ten times. V usage is TRBV18 and J usage is TRBJ1-4; 9 nucleotides match TRBD1. The germline V gene encodes CDR1 KGHSH and CDR2 LQKENI. The CDR3 contains 16 residues. Germline trimming cut 2 bases from V and 8 bases from J; bases unmatched to any gene: 9. The CDR3 sequence is CASSPMVGQGKEKLFF. CDR3 in DNA: TGTGCCAGCTCACCAATGGTGGGACAGGGAAAGGAAAAACTGTTTTTT.

This clone was counted only a few times. V usage is TRBV12-5 and J usage is TRBJ2-5; 13 nucleotides align to TRBD2. CDR3 length equals 17 residues. Germline loops: CDR1 LGHNT, CDR2 FRNRAP. V was pared by 6 bases and J by 5 bases, with 12 bases of the junction left unmatched. CDR3 in DNA: TGTGCTAGTGGCCCCGGGCGGACTAGCGGGAGTGGGGAGACCCAGTACTTC. This translates into CASGPGRTSGSGETQYF.

The rearrangement joins TRBV28 to TRBJ2-7; the D gene could be TRBD1 or TRBD2 (5 bases each). There are 15 residues in the CDR3. Trimming left V 7 bases short and J 2 bases short, with 18 bases between. Per germline, CDR1 MDHEN and CDR2 SYDVKM. The CDR3 protein is CASKGIVGNPYEQYF. CDR3 DNA sequence: TGTGCCAGCAAGGGGATCGTCGGGAACCCCTACGAGCAGTACTTC.

The chain couples TRBV25-1 to TRBJ2-1, with D tentatively TRBD2 (7 bases). V gave up 7 bases and J gave up 4 bases, with 17 bases separating them. This CDR3 has 15 residues. The germline V gene has CDR1 MGHDK and CDR2 SYGVNS. The CDR3 sequence is CASTQEGGLYNEQFF. The CDR3 DNA is TGTGCCAGCACCCAAGAGGGGGGGCTATACAATGAGCAGTTCTTC.

The V call is TRBV9, the J call TRBJ2-7; weak D call: TRBD1 (5 bases). The CDR3 consists of 15 residues. V gave up 0 bases and J gave up 3 bases, with 13 bases separating them. Germline lookup yields CDR1 SGDLS and CDR2 YYNGEE. CDR3 region: CASSVDITGYYEQYF. The CDR3 region has the DNA TGTGCCAGCAGCGTAGACATAACAGGATACTACGAGCAGTACTTC.

The V call is TRBV28, the J call TRBJ1-2; the D gene is possibly TRBD1 (5 bases). The CDR3 runs 13 residues. The V end was cut by 2 bases, the J end by 6 bases, with 10 bases between. CDR1 is MDHEN and CDR2 is SYDVKM in the germline V gene. The CDR3 loop reads CASSLDKGDGYTF. CDR3 nucleotides: TGTGCCAGCAGTTTAGACAAAGGGGATGGCTACACCTTC.

This clone has just a few counts. The genes are TRBV18 and TRBJ2-1; no reliable D call. Germline V gene lookup returns CDR1 KGHSH and CDR2 LQKENI. Trimming left V 6 bases short and J 8 bases short, with 11 bases between. The CDR3 covers 12 residues. CDR3 loop: CASSAGSHEQFF. CDR3 in DNA: TGTGCCAGCTCCGCCGGCAGTCATGAGCAGTTCTTC.

This chain links TRBV7-3 with TRBJ1-1, with D possibly TRBD1 on 5 matching bases. CDR3 length equals 15 residues. The V end was cut by 6 bases, the J end by 5 bases, with 19 bases between. Germline loops: CDR1 SGHTA, CDR2 FQGTGA. The CDR3 here is CASRPTAGVRTEAFF. As DNA, the CDR3 is TGTGCCAGCAGGCCTACGGCGGGGGTGAGAACTGAAGCTTTCTTT.

The chain uses TRBV12-5 and TRBJ1-1; D unresolved. V was shortened by 3 bases and J by 0 bases, with 11 bases between the two germline ends. In germline, CDR1 is LGHNT, CDR2 FRNRAP. The CDR3 loop spans 15 amino acids. The CDR3 loop is CASGFDGRMNTEAFF. CDR3 DNA sequence: TGTGCTAGTGGTTTCGACGGTCGGATGAACACTGAAGCTTTCTTT. Full variable domain (rest looked up from reference TRBV12-5 and TRBJ1-1): DARVTQTPRHKVTEMGQEVTMRCQPILGHNTVFWYRQTMMQGLELLAYFRNRAPLDDSGMPKDRFSAEMPDATLATLKIQPSEPRDSAVYFCASGFDGRMNTEAFFGQGTRLTVV.

This chain joins TRBV7-2 and TRBJ2-5; a weak D match, TRBD1 (6 bases). The CDR3 has 13 residues. The germline CDR1 and CDR2 sequences are SGHTA and FQGNSA. V shed 5 bases and J shed 4 bases, with 11 bases lying between them. The CDR3 sequence is CASSGGHLETQYF. The CDR3 nucleotides read TGTGCCAGCAGCGGGGGCCACTTAGAGACCCAGTACTTC.

This clone was observed a few times. For the CDR3, the DNA is TGTGCCAGCAGCTTCGGGAACACTGAAGCTTTCTTT. Translating gives CASSFGNTEAFF. The chain carries TRBV7-8 and TRBJ1-1; D gene ambiguous. Trimming pared 3 bases from V and 1 base from J, leaving 3 bases between. The V gene's germline CDR1 is SGHVS and CDR2 FQNEAQ. The CDR3 is 12 residues long.

V and J are TRBV18 and TRBJ1-4; D not resolved. Germline V gene lookup returns CDR1 KGHSH and CDR2 LQKENI. CDR3 length: 16 residues. V lost 2 bases and J lost 8, with 18 bases in between. CDR3 loop: CASSPFGESSREKLFF. In DNA, the CDR3 is TGTGCCAGCTCACCATTTGGGGAATCCAGTCGGGAAAAACTGTTTTTT.

This chain joins TRBV10-3 and TRBJ1-2; 7 nucleotides match TRBD1. Germline CDR1 reads ENHRY; CDR2 reads SYGVKD. The CDR3 has 14 residues. The trim removed 8 bases at V and 4 bases at J, leaving 10 bases unmatched. The CDR3 DNA is TGTGCCATCCTCGACAGGGTACTAGGCTATGGCTACACCTTC. Protein product: CAILDRVLGYGYTF.

The chain recombines TRBV27 with TRBJ2-5, with D possibly matching TRBD1 (6 bases). CDR3 length: 16 residues. The germline V gene has CDR1 MNHEY and CDR2 SMNVEV (reference sequence). Trimming cost V 3 bases and J 4 bases, with 18 bases left between them. Here the CDR3 reads CASSFPSAGVRETQYF. Here the CDR3 DNA reads TGTGCCAGCAGTTTTCCCTCGGCAGGGGTGCGAGAGACCCAGTACTTC.

This clone was detected only a few times. V gene TRBV27 combines with J gene TRBJ2-7; D may be TRBD2 (7 bases). V lost 3 bases and J lost 2, with 17 bases in between. The CDR3 contains 16 residues. The germline V gene encodes CDR1 MNHEY and CDR2 SMNVEV (reference sequence). The CDR3 loop reads CASSFGGGGETYEQYF. The CDR3 DNA reads TGTGCCAGCAGTTTTGGAGGGGGAGGGGAAACCTACGAGCAGTACTTC.

The CDR3: CASSMRAGSSAYEQYF. CDR3 bases: TGTGCCAGTAGTATGAGGGCAGGGTCCTCCGCCTACGAGCAGTACTTC. The rearrangement uses TRBV19 and TRBJ2-7, with D perhaps being TRBD1 or TRBD2 (5 bases each). V was shortened by 3 bases and J by 2 bases, with 17 bases between the two germline ends. The CDR3 has 16 residues. Germline V lookup: CDR1 LNHDA, CDR2 SQIVND (reference sequence).

This clone was observed a few times. J is TRBJ2-7 and V is TRBV7-9; possible D gene TRBD2, 6 bases. Germline V gene lookup returns CDR1 SEHNR and CDR2 FQNEAQ (reference sequence). Trimming took off 5 bases at V and 2 bases at J, with 19 bases between the two ends. The CDR3 runs 16 residues. The CDR3 DNA reads TGTGCCAGCAGCCATTTTCGCGGGGATCATCCCTACGAGCAGTACTTC. Protein product: CASSHFRGDHPYEQYF.

The J gene is TRBJ2-2, the V gene TRBV10-3; 7 bases are a match to TRBD2. Germline V gene data show CDR1 as ENHRY and CDR2 as SYGVKD. The CDR3 length is 15 residues. V shed 4 bases, J shed 9 bases, and the junction held 11 bases outside the gene matches. CDR3: CAISGPGLRLRELFF. As DNA, the CDR3 is TGTGCCATCAGTGGCCCGGGACTACGACTCCGGGAGCTGTTTTTT.

V is TRBV2 and J is TRBJ1-2, with a weak D call TRBD1 (6 bases). This CDR3 has 13 residues. V dropped 5 bases and J dropped 4 bases, with 11 bases sitting between them. In germline, CDR1 is SNHLY, CDR2 FYNNEI. CDR3 sequence reads: CASSFKGGYGYTF. The CDR3 DNA reads TGTGCCAGCAGTTTTAAGGGGGGCTATGGCTACACCTTC.

As DNA, the CDR3 is TGTGCCTGGAGTACCCATTCGGGGCTAGTAAGCGGGGAGCTGTTTTTT. Translating it yields CAWSTHSGLVSGELFF. The gene calls are TRBV30 and TRBJ2-2; D is tentatively TRBD1 or TRBD2 (5 bases each). The CDR3 sequence is 16 residues long. Germline V gene lookup returns CDR1 GTSNPN and CDR2 SVGIG (reference sequence). The V end lost 2 bases, the J end lost 7 bases, and 20 bases lay between the germline ends.

The chain carries TRBV6-1 and TRBJ2-3, with unresolved D. The CDR3 is made up of 14 amino acids. V was shortened by 1 base and J by 2 bases, with 7 bases between the two germline ends. CDR1 is MNHNS, CDR2 SASEGT, per germline. The CDR3 DNA reads TGTGCCAGCAGTGAAGTGGGCAACACAGATACGCAGTATTTT. Protein product: CASSEVGNTDTQYF.

This clone was counted only a few times. V usage is TRBV4-2 and J usage is TRBJ2-1; D might be TRBD2 (5 bases). This CDR3 comprises 14 residues. V lost 0 bases and J lost 4, with 7 bases in between. Germline values: CDR1 LGHNA, CDR2 YNFKEQ. The CDR3 sequence: CASSQDRTYNEQFF. In nucleotides, the CDR3 is TGTGCCAGCAGCCAAGATCGGACTTACAATGAGCAGTTCTTC.

J is TRBJ2-6 and V is TRBV27; D not certain. Trimming shortened V by 6 bases and J by 1 base, and 10 bases separated the two germline ends. Germline V gene data show CDR1 as MNHEY and CDR2 as SMNVEV (reference sequence). This CDR3 comprises 15 residues. DNA for the CDR3: TGTGCCAGCAGGGGGATTAGGTCTGGGGCCAACGTCCTGACTTTC. Translation gives CASRGIRSGANVLTF.